This T cell receptor (beta chain) was sequenced for a study of tissue T cells after allogeneic stem cell transplantation. Study-wide points: Shared clones across patients were few; motif clustering revealed tissue-specific shared signatures. Only a limited share of tissue TCRs appeared in blood or spleen.

The table came from immunoSEQ multiplex PCR; TCRdb's copy has only in-frame clones and leaves some out. The table records some 7,900 clones, around 33% of them present only once. This clone was seen only a few times. Its antigen remains unknown. The gene symbols are mouse symbols. The read falls 1 residue short of the CDR3 end, and the missing part is taken from the germline J gene. Other DNA sequences within the sample encode an identical CDR3. The time point: mouse harvest day 14 after allogeneic transplant. Mouse grafts combined 10^7 T-cell-depleted bone marrow cells with 10^6 splenic CD5+ T cells. The CDR3 consists of 13 residues. Trimming removed 6 bases from V and 1 base from J, with 9 bases in between. Germline CDR1 is KGHPV and CDR2 is FQNQEV (reference sequence).

The clonotype was recovered from a female BALB/c mouse given C57BL/6 T cells with graft-versus-host disease after an allogeneic hematopoietic cell transplant. Sequencing was performed on skin. This chain joins TRBV26 and TRBJ1-1; D is possibly TRBD1 (6 bases). The part of the CDR3 DNA that was read is TGTGCCAGCAGCCTGACAGGAAACACAGAAGTCTTC. The encoded protein is CASSLTGNTEVF. The complete CDR3 sequence is CASSLTGNTEVFF.